Described below is a single TCR beta chain sequence and its context. As yet, its antigen is unknown. PCR used 60 Vbeta primers and 13 Jbeta primers. Only in-frame clones appear in the TCRdb table, and some are missing; sequencing was by immunoSEQ multiplex PCR. The sample has over 150,000 clones; 82% are singletons. The source of the sample is a study of cytomegalovirus exposure and HLA in healthy donors. This CDR3 spans 13 amino acids. In germline, CDR1 is MDHEN, CDR2 SYDVKM. The V and J ends lost 11 bases and 7 bases, in that order; junction bases with no gene match: 8. Study-level findings and limits: Among the most significant clusters, several appeared linked to common viral pathogens in a later analysis. Immune exposure was documented only through CMV serostatus. Cytomegalovirus association was assigned to approximately 160 TCR beta chains. With later analysis, a missense DCLRE1C variant became linked to TCR beta V- and J-gene trimming.

Sequencing input: PBMCs. The chain carries TRBV28 and TRBJ1-5; 10 nucleotides align to TRBD1. The source of this sequence is a woman aged 45-65 years in good health and CMV-seropositive. The CDR3 region has the DNA TGTGCCGCTCGGGGACAGGGGATCCAGCCCCAGCATTTT. Protein product: CAARGQGIQPQHF.